This T cell receptor (beta chain) was documented in a study of CD8+ T cells in alopecia areata. General study points: It was observed that many expanded lesional clones persisted in scalp and blood during tofacitinib. The study found tofacitinib significantly decreased scalp clonality and expanded CD8+ clones among the top 100. Higher clonality than in normal scalp was seen in lesional scalp, especially alopecia totalis/universalis. Any link of baseline CD8+ expansion to response, resting on one nonresponder, remains uncertain.

On this clone itself: Its target is unknown.

Treatment here: oral pan-JAK inhibitor, 5-10 mg twice daily. The ends lost 3 bases at V and 0 bases at J; junction bases unmatched: 6. The CDR3 is 16 amino acids. Germline CDR1 and CDR2: MNHEY and SMNVEV (reference sequence). Extracted RNA was reverse transcribed, and the resulting cDNA served as sequencing template. Sequencing used immunoSEQ multiplex PCR; TCRdb keeps in-frame clones, though not all of them. The table includes around 200,000 clones, roughly 62% detected once. This material consisted of CD8+ T cells sorted from blood, taken at week 24, from a patient treated with tofacitinib. V gene TRBV27 combines with J gene TRBJ2-3; 7 bases agree with TRBD1. This TCR came from a human donor with alopecia areata. DNA for the CDR3: TGTGCCAGCAGTTTGTTTACAGGGGCTAGCACAGATACGCAGTATTTT. Its translation: CASSLFTGASTDTQYF.